Presented here are 31 T cell receptor beta chains from one specimen sequenced in a study of shared clonotypes between healthy human individuals. CD8 cells regarded as naive lacked CD45RO, were positively chosen for CCR7, and omitted terminally differentiated effector memory CD45RA+ cells. Clones were read by immunoSEQ multiplex PCR, and TCRdb kept only the in-frame ones, dropping some. The table records under 2,000,000 clones, about 94% of them present only once. Sequencing was done on a sample of naive CD8+ T cells sorted from blood. The receptors come from a man aged 18 to 35 in good health.

Concerning this clone: The same CDR3 also results from other DNA sequences found in this sample. The chain recombines TRBV4-1 with TRBJ1-1; unclear D gene. CDR3 length: 14 amino acids. V shed 1 base and J shed 1 base, with 7 bases lying between them. Germline CDR1 reads MGHRA; CDR2 reads YSYEKL. The CDR3 here is CASSQVDSNTEAFF. The CDR3 DNA sequence: TGCGCCAGCAGCCAAGTTGACTCGAACACTGAAGCTTTCTTT.

The chain carries TRBV2 and TRBJ1-1, with D uncertain. The CDR3 has 13 amino acids. Germline CDR1 reads SNHLY; CDR2 reads FYNNEI. The V and J ends lost 2 bases and 4 bases respectively, with 8 bases between them. In DNA form, the CDR3 reads TGTGCCAGCAGTGAACTGGTTGGCACTGAAGCTTTCTTT. Translation gives CASSELVGTEAFF.

This chain links TRBV4-1 with TRBJ2-7; no firm D call. From germline, CDR1 is MGHRA and CDR2 YSYEKL. V was pared by 3 bases and J by 3 bases, with 18 bases between. The CDR3 is made up of 16 amino acids. CDR3 sequence (DNA): TGCGCCAGCAGCCATGGTCACGACGAACCGGACTACGAGCAGTACTTC. Encoded protein: CASSHGHDEPDYEQYF.

This clone was counted once. The chain employs TRBV27 and TRBJ2-3; TRBD2 aligns across 13 bases. Per germline, CDR1 MNHEY and CDR2 SMNVEV (reference sequence). The CDR3 contains 16 residues. J lost 6 bases, V lost 3 bases, and 6 bases had no gene match. CDR3 amino acids: CASSFLRLAGGDTQYF. The CDR3, as DNA: TGTGCCAGCAGTTTTTTGAGACTAGCGGGAGGTGATACGCAGTATTTT.

The chain couples TRBV10-2 to TRBJ1-4; 7 bases are a match to TRBD1. The V gene end was trimmed by 0 bases and the J gene end by 5 bases; junction bases not matched to a gene: 6. The CDR3 has 16 residues. Per germline, CDR1 WSHSY and CDR2 SAAADI. The CDR3 nucleotides are TGCGCCAGCAGTGAGTCGGGGCAGGGGGAGAATGAAAAACTGTTTTTT. This encodes CASSESGQGENEKLFF.

The chain is built from TRBV6-1 and TRBJ2-1, with D perhaps matching TRBD1 or TRBD2 (5 bases each). Germline lookup yields CDR1 MNHNS and CDR2 SASEGT. The CDR3 sequence is 12 residues long. The CDR3 region has the DNA TGTGCAGCCAGGGACCCCTACAATGAGCAGTTCTTC. It encodes CAARDPYNEQFF.

Turning to this clone: This CDR3 is also generated by other DNA sequences in the sample. J is TRBJ2-1 and V is TRBV5-1, with TRBD2 matching 8 bases. Losses at the gene ends were 4 bases for V and 2 bases for J; bases not matched to a gene: 2. This CDR3 has 14 amino acids. Germline CDR1 and CDR2: SGHRS and YFSETQ. CDR3 in DNA: TGCGCCAGCAGCCTTAGCGGGGCCTACAATGAGCAGTTCTTC. Translation: CASSLSGAYNEQFF.

For this clone: This CDR3 is also generated by other DNA sequences in the sample. This chain links TRBV6-5 with TRBJ2-3; no clear D. Germline CDR1 is MNHEY and CDR2 is SVGAGI. There are 11 residues in the CDR3. The V and J ends lost 4 bases and 3 bases respectively, with 2 bases between them. CDR3 DNA: TGTGCCAGCAGTTCTACAGATACGCAGTATTTT. Its translation is CASSSTDTQYF.

The chain joins TRBV30 to TRBJ1-1; 9 bases line up with TRBD1. The CDR3 totals 15 residues. The junction had 9 bases not matched to a gene; V was cut back by 3 bases and J by 4 bases. Germline V gives CDR1 GTSNPN, CDR2 SVGIG (reference sequence). Written as DNA, the CDR3 is TGTGCCTGGAGACACAGGGGGCCTTTCGGCACTGAAGCTTTCTTT. Its protein is CAWRHRGPFGTEAFF.

The chain carries TRBV6-6 and TRBJ2-7, with D perhaps matching TRBD2 (5 bases). Looked up from germline, CDR1 is MNHNY and CDR2 is SVGAGI (reference sequence). Trimming shortened V by 5 bases and J by 0 bases, and 11 bases separated the two germline ends. The CDR3 extends over 14 amino acids. This CDR3 is CASSADLSSYEQYF. The CDR3 DNA sequence: TGTGCCAGCAGTGCGGACTTGAGCTCCTACGAGCAGTACTTC.

The rearrangement links TRBV4-1 to TRBJ2-7; the D gene is possibly TRBD1 (6 bases). CDR3 length equals 15 residues. V was trimmed by 1 base and J by 2 bases, leaving 12 bases between them. Germline V lookup: CDR1 MGHRA, CDR2 YSYEKL. CDR3 sequence reads: CASSQGLGDTYEQYF. The DNA of the CDR3 is TGCGCCAGCAGCCAAGGTCTGGGGGACACCTACGAGCAGTACTTC.

This chain connects TRBV16 to TRBJ1-1, with D hard to call. This CDR3 contains 15 residues. V was pared by 4 bases and J by 0 bases, with 12 bases between. Germline CDR1 is KGHSY and CDR2 is FQNENV. The CDR3 loop is CASSLLGNMNTEAFF. The CDR3 DNA is TGTGCCAGCAGCCTACTAGGCAACATGAACACTGAAGCTTTCTTT.

The rearrangement uses TRBV7-6 and TRBJ2-7, with D possibly matching TRBD1 (8 bases). V lost 4 bases and J lost 5, with 15 bases in between. This CDR3 spans 14 amino acids. The germline V gene encodes CDR1 SGHVS and CDR2 FNYEAQ. DNA for the CDR3: TGTGCCAGCAGCTCCCGACAGGGGAGGGACGAGCAGTACTTC. Residues: CASSSRQGRDEQYF.

J is TRBJ2-6 and V is TRBV4-3; 7 bases are a match to TRBD1. V lost 1 base, J lost 0 bases, and 3 bases stayed unmatched. Germline values: CDR1 LGHNA, CDR2 YSLEER. The length of the CDR3 is 17 residues. The CDR3 bases are TGCGCCAGCAGCCAAGCGACAGGGACCTCTGGGGCCAACGTCCTGACTTTC. Residues: CASSQATGTSGANVLTF.

The CDR3 DNA sequence: TGTGCCATCAGTGGGGGGCGGGCCCAAGAAGGGTCCTACGAGCAGTACTTC. Its protein is CAISGGRAQEGSYEQYF. This rearrangement joins TRBV10-3 to TRBJ2-7; TRBD1 is a possible D gene (6 bases). V was cut by 4 bases and J by 1 base, with 20 bases left in between. The CDR3 runs 17 residues. Germline assignment: CDR1 ENHRY and CDR2 SYGVKD.

This clone was counted a few times. This chain links TRBV11-2 with TRBJ2-7, with a tentative D call TRBD1 (6 bases). Trimming cost V 5 bases and J 2 bases, with 13 bases left between them. Per germline, CDR1 SGHAT and CDR2 FQNNGV. CDR3 length: 14 amino acids. CDR3 sequence reads: CASSGQSPTYEQYF. In nucleotides, the CDR3 is TGTGCCAGCAGCGGACAGTCCCCTACCTACGAGCAGTACTTC.

As for this clone: In the same sample, other DNA sequences code for this CDR3. The rearrangement links TRBV5-8 to TRBJ1-1; no definite D call. This CDR3 region has 13 residues. V was shortened by 2 bases and J by 1 base, with 6 bases between the two germline ends. Germline V gives CDR1 SGHTS, CDR2 YDEGEE. Here the CDR3 DNA reads TGTGCCAGCAGCTTCACGGCGAACACTGAAGCTTTCTTT. Its translation is CASSFTANTEAFF.

V and J are TRBV10-3 and TRBJ2-7; 7 positions agree with TRBD2. Per germline, CDR1 ENHRY and CDR2 SYGVKD. The J segment lost 3 bases and the V segment lost 2 bases, leaving 7 bases of the junction unmatched. The CDR3 loop spans 15 amino acids. The CDR3 nucleotides are TGTGCCATCAGTGAGCCCGAGCGGGGCGGCTACGAGCAGTACTTC. Its protein product is CAISEPERGGYEQYF.

V is TRBV6-6 and J is TRBJ2-3; tentatively, D is TRBD2 (6 bases). Between the trimmed V and J ends, which lost 5 bases and 4 bases, there was a span of 10 bases. The CDR3 covers 13 residues. From germline, CDR1 is MNHNY and CDR2 SVGAGI (reference sequence). CDR3 nucleotide sequence: TGTGCCAGCAGTCCCACTAGCCCAGATACGCAGTATTTT. Translated: CASSPTSPDTQYF.

The V call is TRBV30, the J call TRBJ1-6; D possibly corresponds to TRBD1 (6 bases). The CDR3 totals 15 residues. V shed 2 bases and J shed 2 bases, with 10 bases lying between them. Germline lookup yields CDR1 GTSNPN and CDR2 SVGIG (reference sequence). For the CDR3, the DNA is TGTGCCTGGAGTTTGTCAGGGGCCTATAATTCACCCCTCCACTTT. This encodes CAWSLSGAYNSPLHF.

This chain joins TRBV14 and TRBJ1-2; 7 positions match TRBD1. Germline CDR1 SGHDN, CDR2 FVKESK. The CDR3 contains 15 residues. The V and J ends lost 3 bases and 4 bases, in that order; junction bases with no gene match: 8. CDR3: CASSQYGQAVYGYTF. CDR3 bases: TGTGCCAGCAGCCAGTACGGACAGGCAGTCTATGGCTACACCTTC.

The chain carries TRBV7-9 and TRBJ1-1; 10 bases agree with TRBD1. V trimming: 4 bases; J trimming: 5 bases; junction bases outside the gene matches: 4. The CDR3 length is 14 residues. Germline V lookup: CDR1 SEHNR, CDR2 FQNEAQ (reference sequence). The CDR3 here is CASSSGTGVTEAFF. The CDR3 DNA sequence: TGTGCCAGCAGCTCCGGGACAGGGGTAACTGAAGCTTTCTTT.

The chain recombines TRBV30 with TRBJ2-7; D is unclear. The CDR3 length is 12 residues. Germline V lookup: CDR1 GTSNPN, CDR2 SVGIG (reference sequence). V lost 0 bases and J 2 bases, leaving 5 bases between the germline ends. In DNA, the CDR3 is TGTGCCTGGAGTGTAGACGCCTACGAGCAGTACTTC. It yields the protein CAWSVDAYEQYF.

About this clone: This sample also contains other DNA sequences that code for the same CDR3. The J gene is TRBJ2-1, the V gene TRBV19; no definite D call. The CDR3 runs 15 residues. Looked up from germline, CDR1 is LNHDA and CDR2 is SQIVND (reference sequence). With 1 base removed from V and 0 bases from J, the gap between germline ends came to 7 bases. CDR3: CASSIAGSSYNEQFF. Here the CDR3 DNA reads TGTGCCAGTAGTATAGCGGGTAGCTCCTACAATGAGCAGTTCTTC. The variable domain in full, with the rest retrieved from reference TRBV19 and TRBJ2-1, is DGGITQSPKYLFRKEGQNVTLSCEQNLNHDAMYWYRQDPGQGLRLIYYSQIVNDFQKGDIAEGYSVSREKKESFPLTVTSAQKNPTAFYLCASSIAGSSYNEQFFGPGTRLTVL.

The chain employs TRBV7-9 and TRBJ2-2; 8 nucleotides match TRBD2. CDR3 size: 15 residues. Germline loops: CDR1 SEHNR, CDR2 FQNEAQ (reference sequence). The trim removed 8 bases at V and 5 bases at J, leaving 10 bases unmatched. The CDR3 coding sequence is TGTGCCAGCGGGGACCGACTAGCGATAACCGGGGAGCTGTTTTTT. Translated: CASGDRLAITGELFF.

This chain connects TRBV10-3 to TRBJ1-2; no reliable D call. The germline gives CDR1 ENHRY, CDR2 SYGVKD. Trimming stripped 4 bases from V and 5 bases from J, with 17 bases between. The CDR3 has 15 amino acids. The CDR3 DNA is TGTGCCATCAGTGCGCAGCCGGGTGATACTTATGGCTACACCTTC. Translating gives CAISAQPGDTYGYTF.

The chain uses TRBV5-6 and TRBJ2-5; the match to TRBD2 covers 14 bases. Trimming removed 4 bases from V and 5 bases from J; junction bases left unmatched: 7. CDR1 and CDR2 (germline): SGHDT, YYEEEE. The length of the CDR3 is 16 residues. CDR3 residues: CASSKGLAGVGETQYF. The CDR3 DNA reads as TGTGCCAGCAGCAAGGGACTAGCGGGAGTAGGGGAGACCCAGTACTTC.

The chain carries TRBV4-1 and TRBJ2-4, with 8 bases fitting TRBD1. This CDR3 has 15 amino acids. CDR1 is MGHRA, CDR2 YSYEKL, per germline. Losses at the gene ends were 0 bases for V and 6 bases for J; bases not matched to a gene: 4. The CDR3 protein is CASSQDLDRGNIQYF. The CDR3 coding sequence is TGCGCCAGCAGCCAAGATCTTGACAGGGGAAACATTCAGTACTTC.

The chain employs TRBV6-5 and TRBJ1-6; tentative D call: TRBD1 (5 bases). CDR1 and CDR2 from the germline V gene are MNHEY and SVGAGI. There are 14 residues in the CDR3. The V and J ends lost 4 bases and 7 bases respectively, with 11 bases between them. Written as DNA, the CDR3 is TGTGCCAGCAGTTGGTCCGAGGGGAATTCACCCCTCCACTTT. Protein product: CASSWSEGNSPLHF.

This chain joins TRBV5-6 and TRBJ1-1, with D unclear. V was trimmed by 2 bases and J by 1 base, leaving 6 bases between them. The CDR3 sequence is 13 residues long. The germline gives CDR1 SGHDT, CDR2 YYEEEE. This CDR3 reads CASSFWSNTEAFF. CDR3 in DNA: TGTGCCAGCAGCTTTTGGTCGAACACTGAAGCTTTCTTT.

The table lists this clone with a few counts. The genes are TRBV5-5 and TRBJ2-3; no firm D call. The ends were cut back, 7 bases at V and 7 bases at J, with 13 bases in the middle. The V gene's germline CDR1 is SGHKS and CDR2 YYEKEE (reference sequence). The CDR3 totals 12 residues. The CDR3 region is CASGNVAYTQYF. The CDR3 region has the DNA TGTGCCAGCGGGAATGTAGCTTATACGCAGTATTTT.